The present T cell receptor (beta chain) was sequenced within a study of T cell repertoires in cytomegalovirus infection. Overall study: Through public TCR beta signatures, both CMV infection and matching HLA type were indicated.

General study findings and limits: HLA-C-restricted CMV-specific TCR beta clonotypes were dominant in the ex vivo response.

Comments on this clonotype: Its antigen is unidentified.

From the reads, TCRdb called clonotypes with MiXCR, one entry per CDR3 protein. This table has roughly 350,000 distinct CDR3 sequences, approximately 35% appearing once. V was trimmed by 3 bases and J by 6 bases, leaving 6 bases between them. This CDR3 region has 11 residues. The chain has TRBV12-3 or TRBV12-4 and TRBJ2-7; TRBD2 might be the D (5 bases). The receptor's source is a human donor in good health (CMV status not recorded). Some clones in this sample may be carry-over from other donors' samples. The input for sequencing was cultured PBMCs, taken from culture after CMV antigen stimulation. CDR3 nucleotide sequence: TGTGCCAGCAGTTTGGCGGGCGAGCAGTACTTC. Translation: CASSLAGEQYF.